This T cell receptor beta chain was sequenced for a study of blood T cell repertoires in COVID-19. At the level of the study: Samples came from the United States, Italy and Spain, spanning acute and convalescent COVID-19. In each case, the material was cDNA or gDNA derived from T cells, B-cell-depleted T cells, or PBMCs.

Per the original data handling: Amplification of reference gene primers provided the estimated nucleated cell counts. Only in-frame clones appear in the TCRdb table, and some are missing; sequencing was by immunoSEQ multiplex PCR. For V, J and clone size, that table is used; D and trimming come from the DNA. Counted here are about 120,000 clones, under 90% occurring once; the ten biggest clones make up more than 4.5%. V trimming: 6 bases; J trimming: 5 bases; junction bases outside the gene matches: 9. The CDR3 is made up of 15 amino acids. The germline V gene encodes CDR1 MNHEY and CDR2 SVGAGI. The receptor's source is a woman aged 70-85 years with acute or convalescent COVID-19. Specimen: peripheral blood. The rearrangement links TRBV6-5 to TRBJ2-7; TRBD2 matches 11 bases. This chain's CDR3 is CASSRIAGGLNEQYV. The CDR3 DNA reads as TGTGCCAGCAGCCGAATAGCGGGGGGGCTAAACGAGCAGTACGTC.